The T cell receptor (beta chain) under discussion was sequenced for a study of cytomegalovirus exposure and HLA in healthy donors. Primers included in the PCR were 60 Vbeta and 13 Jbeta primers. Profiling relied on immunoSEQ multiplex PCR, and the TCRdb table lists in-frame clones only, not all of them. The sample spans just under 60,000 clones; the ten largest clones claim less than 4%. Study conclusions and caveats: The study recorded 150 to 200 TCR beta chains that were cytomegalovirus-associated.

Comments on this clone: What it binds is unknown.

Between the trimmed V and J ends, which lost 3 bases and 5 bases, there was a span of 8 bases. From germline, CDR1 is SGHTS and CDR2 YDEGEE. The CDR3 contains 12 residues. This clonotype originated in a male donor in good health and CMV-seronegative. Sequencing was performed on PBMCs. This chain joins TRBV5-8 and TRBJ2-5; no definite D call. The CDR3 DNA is TGTGCCAGCAGCTCTCGTATCGAGACCCAGTACTTC. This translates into CASSSRIETQYF. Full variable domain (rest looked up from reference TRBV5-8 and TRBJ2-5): EAGVTQSPTHLIKTRGQQATLRCSPISGHTSVYWYQQALGLGLQFLLWYDEGEERNRGNFPPRFSGRQFPNYSSELNVNALELEDSALYLCASSSRIETQYFGPGTRLLVL.